This is a list of T cell receptor beta chains from one sample in a study of T cells in Graves' hyperthyroidism and ophthalmopathy. MiXCR was run by TCRdb on the multiplex PCR reads, yielding one entry per CDR3 protein. The repertoire includes roughly 300,000 distinct CDR3 sequences, approximately 15% of them detected once, and around 24% sits in the top ten. Sequenced input: blood. The receptors derive from a woman aged 30 to 39 with Graves' hyperthyroidism. Each CDR3 is given with its conserved first and last residue. Each record gives: CDR3 protein, CDR3 DNA, clone size, J gene, D gene, V gene. The D gene is left open where the match is weak. Rows may omit the clone size; those that give it use once, few, many or a size class.

CASRPQGREQFF	TGTGCCAGCAGGCCACAGGGTCGTGAGCAGTTCTTC	once	TRBJ2-1	.	TRBV7-9
CASSGWVINYGYTF	TGTGCCAGCTCGGGGTGGGTGATTAACTATGGCTACACCTTC	many	TRBJ1-2	.	TRBV13
CSAPRSGGDRGYNEQFF	TGCAGTGCTCCACGAAGTGGGGGGGACCGGGGCTACAATGAGCAGTTCTTC	few	TRBJ2-1	TRBD2	TRBV20-1
CAISEPNLRDDEKGYTF	TGTGCCATCAGCGAGCCAAACCTCAGGGATGACGAGAAAGGCTACACCTTC	.	TRBJ1-2	.	TRBV10-3
CASSPRGPGELFF	TGTGCCAGCAGCCCCAGGGGGCCCGGGGAGCTGTTTTTT	many	TRBJ2-2	TRBD1	TRBV11-2
CSARGGNTEAFF	TGCAGTGCTAGGGGTGGGAACACTGAAGCTTTCTTT	few	TRBJ1-1	.	TRBV20-1
CASSTTGYGYTF	TGTGCCAGCAGCACGACAGGGTATGGCTACACCTTC	.	TRBJ1-2	TRBD1	TRBV6-2/TRBV6-3
CSAPNLAFLFRLDEQFF	TGCAGTGCTCCTAACCTGGCCTTCTTGTTTCGGCTCGATGAGCAGTTCTTC	many	TRBJ2-1	.	TRBV20-1
CASSQAWNSRVNTEAFF	TGCGCCAGCAGCCAGGCCTGGAACAGCAGAGTGAACACTGAAGCTTTCTTT	few	TRBJ1-1	.	TRBV4-3
CASSWTSGRSYEQYF	TGTGCCAGCAGCTGGACTAGCGGGAGGTCCTACGAGCAGTACTTC	few	TRBJ2-7	TRBD2	TRBV6-1
CASSLLFMNTEAFF	TGTGCCAGCAGCTTACTTTTTATGAACACTGAAGCTTTCTTT	.	TRBJ1-1	.	TRBV11-2
CASSLSGARDSPLHF	TGTGCCAGCAGTTTATCCGGGGCGCGCGATTCACCCCTCCACTTT	many	TRBJ1-6	.	TRBV27
CASIKGNEQFF	TGTGCCAGCATCAAGGGGAATGAGCAGTTCTTC	many	TRBJ2-1	.	TRBV28
CASSLGTAISGANVLTF	TGTGCCAGCAGCTTGGGGACAGCGATCTCTGGGGCCAACGTCCTGACTTTC	once	TRBJ2-6	.	TRBV5-4
CASSVDRGGYEQYF	TGTGCCAGCAGTGTGGACAGGGGCGGGTACGAGCAGTACTTC	many	TRBJ2-7	TRBD1	TRBV5-5
CAISESWGQDLDTQYF	TGTGCCATCAGTGAGTCGTGGGGACAGGACTTAGATACGCAGTATTTT	many	TRBJ2-3	TRBD1	TRBV10-3
CASSAGPTGELFF	TGTGCCAGCAGTGCGGGGCCCACCGGGGAGCTGTTTTTT	many	TRBJ2-2	.	TRBV11-3
CASSLAPLRSGRLETQYF	TGTGCCAGCAGTTTAGCCCCCTTGCGTAGCGGGAGGTTGGAGACCCAGTACTTC	many	TRBJ2-5	TRBD2	TRBV28
CASRPRTGARETQYF	TGTGCCAGCAGACCTAGGACAGGGGCAAGAGAGACCCAGTACTTC	.	TRBJ2-5	TRBD1	TRBV2
CASSLRPDREGEQFF	TGTGCCAGCAGCTTAAGACCGGACAGGGAGGGTGAGCAGTTCTTC	few	TRBJ2-1	.	TRBV7-3
CSARFARETQYF	TGCAGTGCTCGCTTCGCGCGAGAGACCCAGTACTTC	many	TRBJ2-5	.	TRBV20-1
CASSQTGQGFGYTF	TGTGCCAGCAGCCAAACGGGACAGGGGTTTGGCTACACCTTC	.	TRBJ1-2	TRBD1	TRBV3-1
CSARDLGATNF	TGCAGTGCTAGAGATCTGGGGGCTACAAACTTC	few	TRBJ1-2	.	TRBV20-1
CSATPFPEFPYEQYF	TGCAGTGCTACGCCTTTTCCGGAGTTCCCCTACGAGCAGTACTTC	many	TRBJ2-7	.	TRBV20-1
CASSANPQDQETQYF	TGTGCCAGCAGCGCCAACCCTCAGGATCAAGAGACCCAGTACTTC	.	TRBJ2-5	.	TRBV7-2